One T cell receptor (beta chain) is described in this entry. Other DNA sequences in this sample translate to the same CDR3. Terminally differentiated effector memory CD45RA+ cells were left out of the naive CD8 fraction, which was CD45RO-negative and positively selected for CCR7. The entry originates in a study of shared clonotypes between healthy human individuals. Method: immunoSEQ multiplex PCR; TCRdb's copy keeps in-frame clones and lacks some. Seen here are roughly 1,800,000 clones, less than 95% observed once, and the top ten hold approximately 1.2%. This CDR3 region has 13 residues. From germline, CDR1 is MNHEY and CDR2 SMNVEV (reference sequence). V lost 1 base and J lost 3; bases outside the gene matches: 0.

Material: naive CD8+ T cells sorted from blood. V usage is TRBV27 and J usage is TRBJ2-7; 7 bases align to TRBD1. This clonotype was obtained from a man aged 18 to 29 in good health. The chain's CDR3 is CASSLWTGYEQYF. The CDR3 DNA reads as TGTGCCAGCAGTTTATGGACAGGCTACGAGCAGTACTTC.